Below, 8 T cell receptor beta chains from the same sample are listed, as sequenced in a study of cytomegalovirus exposure and HLA in healthy donors. Data came from immunoSEQ multiplex PCR; TCRdb stores just in-frame clones and leaves some out. The sample has a few hundred thousand clones, over 80% seen once. The material sequenced was PBMCs. The receptors stem from a woman aged 25 to 39 in good health and CMV-seropositive.

For this clone: Sequence at one end of the junction differs from germline and may be a read error. V usage is TRBV30 and J usage is TRBJ2-3, with D possibly matching TRBD2 (6 bases). CDR3 size: 12 residues. From germline, CDR1 is GTSNPN and CDR2 SVGIG (reference sequence). The CDR3 spells CAWSVPPPGLEF. The DNA for the CDR3 is TGTGCCTGGAGTGTACCACCGCCGGGACTGGAATTT.

The genes are TRBV7-9 and TRBJ2-3, with 7 nucleotides matching TRBD2. The CDR3 has 16 amino acids. V lost 5 bases, J lost 4 bases, and 12 bases stayed unmatched. CDR1 is SEHNR, CDR2 FQNEAQ, per germline (reference sequence). The CDR3 here is CASSTIRDYLPDTQYF. The CDR3 DNA reads TGTGCCAGCAGCACCATCCGGGACTACCTACCAGATACGCAGTATTTT.

This chain connects TRBV7-2 to TRBJ2-3; no reliable D call. Per germline, CDR1 SGHTA and CDR2 FQGNSA. Deletions cut 5 bases from V and 7 bases from J, with 10 bases between. The CDR3 length is 12 residues. Here the CDR3 DNA reads TGTGCCAGCAGCCCCTATGTGAATACGCAGTATTTT. Protein product: CASSPYVNTQYF.

This chain connects TRBV5-1 to TRBJ1-1; D is undetermined. In germline, CDR1 is SGHRS, CDR2 YFSETQ. CDR3 length equals 11 residues. Trimming took 6 bases from V and 4 from J, leaving 7 bases between them. The chain's CDR3 is CASMWGTEAFF. CDR3 in DNA: TGCGCCAGCATGTGGGGCACTGAAGCTTTCTTT.

The V gene is TRBV6-7, the J gene TRBJ2-2; D is undetermined. TRBV6-7 has ORF status, its function being uncertain. The CDR3 is 16 residues long. The V end was cut by 0 bases, the J end by 2 bases, with 10 bases between. CDR3: CASSYSGGNNTGELFF. The CDR3 DNA reads as TGTGCCAGCAGTTACTCGGGCGGAAACAACACCGGGGAGCTGTTTTTT.

CDR3 in DNA: TGTGCCAGCTCACCAGACGAGGATGGCTACACCTTC. This sequence encodes CASSPDEDGYTF. The rearrangement joins TRBV18 to TRBJ1-2; D is unclear. The CDR3 has 12 amino acids. V lost 2 bases and J 6 bases, leaving 7 bases between the germline ends. Germline assignment: CDR1 KGHSH and CDR2 LQKENI.

CDR3 sequence reads: CASSLSGQGATDTQYF. The DNA of the CDR3 is TGTGCCAGCAGCTTATCCGGGCAGGGGGCCACAGATACGCAGTATTTT. V gene TRBV7-3 combines with J gene TRBJ2-3; 8 bases agree with TRBD1. Germline V lookup: CDR1 SGHTA, CDR2 FQGTGA. The CDR3 length is 16 residues. V was clipped by 2 bases and J by 2 bases; unmatched bases: 6.

The chain employs TRBV2 and TRBJ1-1; D gene ambiguous. V was clipped by 9 bases and J by 2 bases, with 16 bases between them. The CDR3 has 14 amino acids. The germline gives CDR1 SNHLY, CDR2 FYNNEI. CDR3 sequence reads: CASCKDGINTEAFF. The CDR3 coding sequence is TGTGCCAGTTGCAAAGACGGGATAAACACTGAAGCTTTCTTT.